This T cell receptor (beta chain) was sequenced in a study of T cell responses to AZD1222 COVID-19 vaccine. Notes on this clone: What it binds is unknown.

Data came from immunoSEQ multiplex PCR; TCRdb stores just in-frame clones and leaves some out. The data contain around 85,000 clones, approximately 87% of them singletons. Notes on the study in general: Among the donors, most were white British and more were female, and clonal diversity was possibly underestimated. Without day 14 samples, only post-peak T cell repertoires were studied.

Germline values: CDR1 MNHEY, CDR2 SVGAGI. The CDR3 is 14 amino acids. Trimming pared 7 bases from V and 2 bases from J, leaving 11 bases between. The receptor comes from an adult who received the AZD1222 COVID-19 vaccine. Sequenced here: peripheral blood, sampled 28 days after the second AZD1222 dose. This sequence joins TRBV6-5 and TRBJ2-2, with D possibly TRBD1 on 6 matching bases. DNA for the CDR3: TGTGCCAGCACCCTGGACAGAAACACCGGGGAGCTGTTTTTT. Its translation is CASTLDRNTGELFF.